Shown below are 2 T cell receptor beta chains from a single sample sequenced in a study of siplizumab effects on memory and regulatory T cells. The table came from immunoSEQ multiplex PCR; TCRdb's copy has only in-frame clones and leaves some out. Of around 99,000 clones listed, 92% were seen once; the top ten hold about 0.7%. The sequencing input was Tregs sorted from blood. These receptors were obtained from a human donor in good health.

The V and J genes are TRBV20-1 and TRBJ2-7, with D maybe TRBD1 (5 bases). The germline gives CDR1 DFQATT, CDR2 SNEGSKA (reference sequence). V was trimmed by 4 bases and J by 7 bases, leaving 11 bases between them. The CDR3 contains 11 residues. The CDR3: CSAIDRREQYF. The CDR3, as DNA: TGCAGTGCTATTGACAGAAGAGAGCAGTACTTC.

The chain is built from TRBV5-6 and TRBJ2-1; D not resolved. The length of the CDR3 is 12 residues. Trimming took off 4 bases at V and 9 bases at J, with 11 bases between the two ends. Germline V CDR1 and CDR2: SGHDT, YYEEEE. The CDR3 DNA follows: TGTGCCAGCAGCCCCCGGCTCGGTGAGCAGTTCTTC. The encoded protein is CASSPRLGEQFF.